A selection of T cell receptor beta chains follows, all from one sample in a study of identical twins. TCRdb passed the 5' RACE reads through MiXCR, listing each CDR3 protein once. The sample lists approximately 210,000 distinct CDR3 sequences; around 6.5% were seen once. The same data also contributed to another study, on T cells expressing NK-cell markers.

Sequencing used CD8+ T cells sorted from blood. The receptors come from a woman aged 18-30 years in good health. The CDR3 runs from the conserved cysteine through the conserved F or W. Fields, in order: V gene, clone size, D gene, J gene, CDR3 DNA, CDR3 protein. D genes are given only for firm matches. The listing skips clone size in some rows; elsewhere it reads once, few, many or a size class.

v_gene: TRBV29-1
abundance: .
d_gene: .
j_gene: TRBJ2-7
CDR3nt: TGCAGCGTTGCCAGAGACGTCGACTACGAGCAGTACTTC
CDR3aa: CSVARDVDYEQYF

v_gene: TRBV5-6
abundance: .
d_gene: TRBD1
j_gene: TRBJ2-7
CDR3nt: TGTGCCAGCCGACAGGGGTCCTCCTACGAGCAGTACTTC
CDR3aa: CASRQGSSYEQYF

v_gene: TRBV10-2
abundance: .
d_gene: .
j_gene: TRBJ2-3
CDR3nt: TGCGCCAGCAGTGGAGGGGATACGCAGTATTTT
CDR3aa: CASSGGDTQYF

v_gene: TRBV15
abundance: .
d_gene: TRBD2
j_gene: TRBJ2-7
CDR3nt: TGTGCCACCTCGGGCCTAGCGGGAGTCTACGAGCAGTACTTC
CDR3aa: CATSGLAGVYEQYF

v_gene: TRBV12-3/TRBV12-4
abundance: many
d_gene: .
j_gene: TRBJ1-5
CDR3nt: TGTGCCAGCGGGATGGGGGGCGATCAGCCCCAGCATTTT
CDR3aa: CASGMGGDQPQHF

v_gene: TRBV7-9
abundance: few
d_gene: .
j_gene: TRBJ2-3
CDR3nt: TGTGCCAGCAGCCGGGGGGCCGGCACAGATACGCAGTATTTT
CDR3aa: CASSRGAGTDTQYF

v_gene: TRBV11-2
abundance: few
d_gene: .
j_gene: TRBJ2-7
CDR3nt: TGTGCCAGCAGCTTAGATTTCGGGTCATGGTACTTC
CDR3aa: CASSLDFGSWYF

v_gene: TRBV27
abundance: .
d_gene: TRBD2
j_gene: TRBJ2-7
CDR3nt: TGTGCCAGTTTAGCGGGAGCGGCCCAGTACTTC
CDR3aa: CASLAGAAQYF

v_gene: TRBV20-1
abundance: .
d_gene: TRBD2
j_gene: TRBJ2-7
CDR3nt: TGCAGTGCTAGAGATTCCCTAGCGGGGACCACCTACGAGCAGTACTTC
CDR3aa: CSARDSLAGTTYEQYF

v_gene: TRBV6-1
abundance: .
d_gene: TRBD2
j_gene: TRBJ2-7
CDR3nt: TGTGCCAGCAGTGCCGGGACTATCCCCTACGAGCAGTACTTC
CDR3aa: CASSAGTIPYEQYF

v_gene: TRBV6-5
abundance: .
d_gene: .
j_gene: TRBJ2-7
CDR3nt: TGTGCCAGCAGCTCCGGGGGTCTGCAGTACTTC
CDR3aa: CASSSGGLQYF

v_gene: TRBV12-3/TRBV12-4
abundance: few
d_gene: TRBD2
j_gene: TRBJ2-7
CDR3nt: TGTGCCAGCAGTGGGGAGCGGGGGCCCCCCGGCGAGCAGTACTTC
CDR3aa: CASSGERGPPGEQYF

v_gene: TRBV20-1
abundance: .
d_gene: TRBD2
j_gene: TRBJ2-1
CDR3nt: TGCAGTGCTTTAACCGGGACTATCCACAATGAGCAGTTCTTC
CDR3aa: CSALTGTIHNEQFF

v_gene: TRBV2
abundance: few
d_gene: .
j_gene: TRBJ2-2
CDR3nt: TGTGCCAGGGCCGGGACCCGGCTTGGAGGGGAGCTGTTTTTT
CDR3aa: CARAGTRLGGELFF

v_gene: TRBV2
abundance: .
d_gene: .
j_gene: TRBJ2-5
CDR3nt: TGTGCCAGCAGTGAATGGGGGACGGAGTTCCAAGAGACCCAGTACTTC
CDR3aa: CASSEWGTEFQETQYF

v_gene: TRBV7-3
abundance: many
d_gene: .
j_gene: TRBJ2-1
CDR3nt: TGTGCCAGCAGCTCAGCAGGCGATGAGCAGTTCTTC
CDR3aa: CASSSAGDEQFF

v_gene: TRBV9
abundance: many
d_gene: TRBD2
j_gene: TRBJ2-7
CDR3nt: TGTGCCAGCAGCGGCGGGACTATGACCGAGCAGTACTTC
CDR3aa: CASSGGTMTEQYF

v_gene: TRBV19
abundance: .
d_gene: .
j_gene: TRBJ1-5
CDR3nt: TGTGCCAGTAGTTCTCCGGGGCAGGGACTTCAGCCCCAGCATTTT
CDR3aa: CASSSPGQGLQPQHF

v_gene: TRBV20-1
abundance: .
d_gene: TRBD2
j_gene: TRBJ2-3
CDR3nt: TGCAGTGCTAGAGGGCGGGAGGTTAGCACAGATACGCAGTATTTT
CDR3aa: CSARGREVSTDTQYF

v_gene: TRBV12-3/TRBV12-4
abundance: .
d_gene: .
j_gene: TRBJ1-1
CDR3nt: TGTGCCAGCAGACACACGGGGGGCAGGGGCATGAACACTGAAGCTTTCTTT
CDR3aa: CASRHTGGRGMNTEAFF

v_gene: TRBV12-3/TRBV12-4
abundance: few
d_gene: .
j_gene: TRBJ2-1
CDR3nt: TGTGCCAGCCGCCGAGGGGGGGCCTACAATGAGCAGTTCTTC
CDR3aa: CASRRGGAYNEQFF

v_gene: TRBV10-3
abundance: .
d_gene: TRBD2
j_gene: TRBJ2-2
CDR3nt: TGTGCCATCAGTGAGTTAGGACTAGCGGGAGTGGACGGGGAGCTGTTTTTT
CDR3aa: CAISELGLAGVDGELFF

v_gene: TRBV10-2
abundance: few
d_gene: TRBD2
j_gene: TRBJ2-1
CDR3nt: TGCGCCAGCAACTACGGGACTACTCGCAATGAGCAGTTCTTC
CDR3aa: CASNYGTTRNEQFF

v_gene: TRBV27
abundance: few
d_gene: .
j_gene: TRBJ1-5
CDR3nt: TGTGCCAGCAGCCAAGGGGACGGTCAGCCCCAGCATTTT
CDR3aa: CASSQGDGQPQHF

v_gene: TRBV9
abundance: many
d_gene: TRBD1
j_gene: TRBJ2-7
CDR3nt: TGTGCCAGCAGCGGAGGGACAGGGGATACCTACGAGCAGTACTTC
CDR3aa: CASSGGTGDTYEQYF

v_gene: TRBV6-4
abundance: .
d_gene: .
j_gene: TRBJ2-1
CDR3nt: TGTGCCAGCAGTGCCGCCCCGAGCGTGACGGGTGAGCAGTTCTTC
CDR3aa: CASSAAPSVTGEQFF

v_gene: TRBV3-1
abundance: .
d_gene: .
j_gene: TRBJ1-3
CDR3nt: TGTGCCAGCGGCTCGGGGGCAGCCTCTGGAAACACCATATATTTT
CDR3aa: CASGSGAASGNTIYF

v_gene: TRBV12-3/TRBV12-4
abundance: many
d_gene: .
j_gene: TRBJ1-3
CDR3nt: TGTGCCAGCAGTTTACCCAAACATTCTGGAAACACCATATATTTT
CDR3aa: CASSLPKHSGNTIYF

v_gene: TRBV12-3/TRBV12-4
abundance: many
d_gene: .
j_gene: TRBJ2-1
CDR3nt: TGTGCCAGCAGTCCCTCCCATGAGCAGTTCTTC
CDR3aa: CASSPSHEQFF

v_gene: TRBV7-9
abundance: .
d_gene: .
j_gene: TRBJ1-1
CDR3nt: TGTGCCAGCAGCGCGCGACAGGCGAACACTGAAGCTTTCTTT
CDR3aa: CASSARQANTEAFF

v_gene: TRBV5-1
abundance: few
d_gene: .
j_gene: TRBJ1-1
CDR3nt: TGCGCCAGCAGCTCGCCACCTTCGGTTGAAGCTTTCTTT
CDR3aa: CASSSPPSVEAFF